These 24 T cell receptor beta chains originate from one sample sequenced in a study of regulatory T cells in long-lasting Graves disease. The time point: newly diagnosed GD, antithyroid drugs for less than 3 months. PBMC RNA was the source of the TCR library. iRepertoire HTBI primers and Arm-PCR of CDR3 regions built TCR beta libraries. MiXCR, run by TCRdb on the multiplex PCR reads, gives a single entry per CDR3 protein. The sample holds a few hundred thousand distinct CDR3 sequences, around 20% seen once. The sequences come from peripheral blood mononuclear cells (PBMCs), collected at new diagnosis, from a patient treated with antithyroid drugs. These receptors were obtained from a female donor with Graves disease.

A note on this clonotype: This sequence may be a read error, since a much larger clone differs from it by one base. The CDR3 DNA follows: TGCAATGCTAGTAGGCCAGAGTGGGGTACGCAGTATTTT. Translation gives CNASRPEWGTQYF. The chain recombines TRBV20-1 with TRBJ2-3; D is unclear. This CDR3 comprises 13 residues. Germline V gene lookup returns CDR1 DFQATT and CDR2 SNEGSKA (reference sequence).

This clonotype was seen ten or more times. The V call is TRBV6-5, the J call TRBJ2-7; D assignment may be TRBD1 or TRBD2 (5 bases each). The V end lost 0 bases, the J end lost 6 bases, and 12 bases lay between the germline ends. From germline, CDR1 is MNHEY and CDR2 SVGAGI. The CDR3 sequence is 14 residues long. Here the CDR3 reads CASSYSLGTGEQYF. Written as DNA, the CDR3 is TGTGCCAGCAGTTACTCACTCGGGACCGGCGAGCAGTACTTC.

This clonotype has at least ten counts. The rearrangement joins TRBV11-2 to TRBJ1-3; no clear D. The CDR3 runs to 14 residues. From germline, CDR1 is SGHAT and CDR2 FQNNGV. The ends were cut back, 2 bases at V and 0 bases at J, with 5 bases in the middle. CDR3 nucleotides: TGTGCCAGCAGCTTATTAAACTCTGGAAACACCATATATTTT. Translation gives CASSLLNSGNTIYF.

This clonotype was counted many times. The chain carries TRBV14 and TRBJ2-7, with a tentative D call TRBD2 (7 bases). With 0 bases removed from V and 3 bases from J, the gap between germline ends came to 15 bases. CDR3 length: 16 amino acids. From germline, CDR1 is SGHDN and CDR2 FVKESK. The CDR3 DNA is TGTGCCAGCAGCCAAGATGTGGGGGGGGCTTTCTACGAGCAGTACTTC. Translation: CASSQDVGGAFYEQYF.

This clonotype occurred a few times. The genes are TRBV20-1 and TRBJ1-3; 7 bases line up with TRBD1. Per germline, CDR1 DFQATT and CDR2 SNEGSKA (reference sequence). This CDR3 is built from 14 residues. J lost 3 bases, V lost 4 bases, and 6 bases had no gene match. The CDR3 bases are TGCAGTGCTACTGACAGGGTTTTTGGAAACACCATATATTTT. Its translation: CSATDRVFGNTIYF.

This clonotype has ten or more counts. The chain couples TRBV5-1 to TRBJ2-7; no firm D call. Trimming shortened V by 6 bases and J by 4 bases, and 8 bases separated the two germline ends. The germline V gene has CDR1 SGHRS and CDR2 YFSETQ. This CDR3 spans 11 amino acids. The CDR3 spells CASNTQYEQYF. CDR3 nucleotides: TGCGCCAGCAACACCCAGTACGAGCAGTACTTC.

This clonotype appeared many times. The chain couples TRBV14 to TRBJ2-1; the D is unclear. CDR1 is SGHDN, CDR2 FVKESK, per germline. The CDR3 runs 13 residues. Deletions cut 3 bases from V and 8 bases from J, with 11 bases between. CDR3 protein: CASSQGLWDEQFF. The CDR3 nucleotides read TGTGCCAGCAGCCAGGGGTTATGGGATGAGCAGTTCTTC.

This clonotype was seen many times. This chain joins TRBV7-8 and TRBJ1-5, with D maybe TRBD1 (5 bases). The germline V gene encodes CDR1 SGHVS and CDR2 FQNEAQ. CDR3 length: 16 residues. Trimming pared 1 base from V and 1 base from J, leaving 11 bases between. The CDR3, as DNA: TGTGCCAGCAGCTTAGGAGCAGGGATGAGCAATCAGCCCCAGCATTTT. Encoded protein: CASSLGAGMSNQPQHF.

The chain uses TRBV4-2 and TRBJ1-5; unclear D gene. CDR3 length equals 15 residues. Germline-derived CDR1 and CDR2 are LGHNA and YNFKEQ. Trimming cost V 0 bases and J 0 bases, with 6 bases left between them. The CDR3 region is CASSQEGLSNQPQHF. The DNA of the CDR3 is TGTGCCAGCAGCCAAGAAGGGCTTAGCAATCAGCCCCAGCATTTT.

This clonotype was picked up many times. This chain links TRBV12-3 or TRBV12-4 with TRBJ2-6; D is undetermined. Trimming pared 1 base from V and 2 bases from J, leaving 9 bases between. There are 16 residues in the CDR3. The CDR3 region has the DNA TGTGCCAGCAGTTTAGACCCAGGAGCTGGGGCCAACGTCCTGACTTTC. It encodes CASSLDPGAGANVLTF.

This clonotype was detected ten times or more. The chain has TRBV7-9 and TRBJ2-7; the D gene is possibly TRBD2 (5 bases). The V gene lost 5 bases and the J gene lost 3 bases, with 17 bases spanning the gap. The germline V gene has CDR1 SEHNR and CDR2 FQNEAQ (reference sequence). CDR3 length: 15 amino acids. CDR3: CASSPLLERNYEQYF. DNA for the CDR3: TGTGCCAGCAGCCCATTACTGGAGCGGAACTACGAGCAGTACTTC. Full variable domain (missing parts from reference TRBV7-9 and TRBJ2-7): DTGVSQNPRHKITKRGQNVTFRCDPISEHNRLYWYRQTLGQGPEFLTYFQNEAQLEKSRLLSDRFSAERPKGSFSTLEIQRTEQGDSAMYLCASSPLLERNYEQYFGPGTRLTVT.

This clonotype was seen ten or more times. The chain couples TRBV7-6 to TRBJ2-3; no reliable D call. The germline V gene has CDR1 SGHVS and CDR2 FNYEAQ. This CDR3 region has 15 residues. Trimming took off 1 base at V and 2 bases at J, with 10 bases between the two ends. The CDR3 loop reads CASSLGAGVTDTQYF. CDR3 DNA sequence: TGTGCCAGCAGCTTAGGGGCAGGCGTCACAGATACGCAGTATTTT. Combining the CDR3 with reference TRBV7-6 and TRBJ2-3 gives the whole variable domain GAGVSQSPRYKVTKRGQDVALRCDPISGHVSLYWYRQALGQGPEFLTYFNYEAQQDKSGLPNDRFSAERPEGSISTLTIQRTEQRDSAMYRCASSLGAGVTDTQYFGPGTRLTVL.

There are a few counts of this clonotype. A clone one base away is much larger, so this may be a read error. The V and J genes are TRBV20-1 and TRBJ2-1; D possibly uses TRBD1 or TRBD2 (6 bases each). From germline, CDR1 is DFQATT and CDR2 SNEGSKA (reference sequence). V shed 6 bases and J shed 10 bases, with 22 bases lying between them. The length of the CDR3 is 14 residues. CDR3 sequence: CSAPRAGQIYEQFF. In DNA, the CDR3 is TGCAGTGCCCCTCGGGCGGGACAAATTTACGAGCAGTTCTTC.

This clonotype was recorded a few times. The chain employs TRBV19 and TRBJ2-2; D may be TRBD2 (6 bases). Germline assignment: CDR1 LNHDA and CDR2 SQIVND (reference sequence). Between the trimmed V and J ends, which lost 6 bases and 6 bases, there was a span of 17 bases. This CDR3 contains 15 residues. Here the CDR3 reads CASSPMAGGAGELFF. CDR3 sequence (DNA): TGTGCCAGTAGCCCAATGGCAGGAGGGGCCGGGGAGCTGTTTTTT.

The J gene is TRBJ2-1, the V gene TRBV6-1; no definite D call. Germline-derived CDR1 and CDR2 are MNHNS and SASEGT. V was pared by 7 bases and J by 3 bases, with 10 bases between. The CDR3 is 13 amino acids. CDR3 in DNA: TGTGCCAGCATCGAGAATGGCTACAATGAGCAGTTCTTC. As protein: CASIENGYNEQFF.

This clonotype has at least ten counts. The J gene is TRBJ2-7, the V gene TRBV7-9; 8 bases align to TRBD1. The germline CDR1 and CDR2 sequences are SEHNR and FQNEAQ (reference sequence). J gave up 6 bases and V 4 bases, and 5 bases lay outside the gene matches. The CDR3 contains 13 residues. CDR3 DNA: TGTGCCAGCAGCTCAGGACAGGGATCCGAGCAGTACTTC. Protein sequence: CASSSGQGSEQYF.

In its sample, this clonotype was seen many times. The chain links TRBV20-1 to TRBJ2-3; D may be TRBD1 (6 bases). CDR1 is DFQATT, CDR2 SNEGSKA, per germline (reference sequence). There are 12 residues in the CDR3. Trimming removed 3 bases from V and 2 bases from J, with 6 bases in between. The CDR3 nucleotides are TGCAGTGCTAGGGGGGCCACAGATACGCAGTATTTT. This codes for CSARGATDTQYF.

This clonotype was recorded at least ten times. The chain's CDR3 is CATSSGLAVRTDTQYF. CDR3 in DNA: TGTGCCACCAGCAGCGGACTAGCGGTTCGCACAGATACGCAGTATTTT. This sequence joins TRBV15 and TRBJ2-3; 10 bases are shared with TRBD2. Germline trimming cut 3 bases from V and 1 base from J; bases unmatched to any gene: 4. This CDR3 is built from 16 residues. Germline-derived CDR1 and CDR2 are LNHNV and YYDKDF (reference sequence).

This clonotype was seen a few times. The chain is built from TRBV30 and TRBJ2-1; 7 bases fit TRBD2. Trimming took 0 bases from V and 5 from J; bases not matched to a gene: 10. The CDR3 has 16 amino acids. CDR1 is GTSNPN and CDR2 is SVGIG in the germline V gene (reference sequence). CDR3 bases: TGTGCCTGGAGTGTACGAGGCGGGAGAAGGAACAATGAGCAGTTCTTC. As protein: CAWSVRGGRRNNEQFF.

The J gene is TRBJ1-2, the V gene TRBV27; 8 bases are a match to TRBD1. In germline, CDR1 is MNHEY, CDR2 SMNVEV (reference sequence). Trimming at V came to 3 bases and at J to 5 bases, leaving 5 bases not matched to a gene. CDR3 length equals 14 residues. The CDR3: CASSLQGARYGYTF. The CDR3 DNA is TGTGCCAGCAGTTTGCAGGGGGCGCGGTATGGCTACACCTTC.

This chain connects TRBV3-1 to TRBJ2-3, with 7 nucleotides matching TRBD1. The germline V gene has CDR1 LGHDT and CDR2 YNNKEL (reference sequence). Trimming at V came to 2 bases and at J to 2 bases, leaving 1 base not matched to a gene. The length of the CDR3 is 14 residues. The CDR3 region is CASSQTGDTDTQYF. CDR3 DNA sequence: TGTGCCAGCAGCCAAACAGGGGACACAGATACGCAGTATTTT.

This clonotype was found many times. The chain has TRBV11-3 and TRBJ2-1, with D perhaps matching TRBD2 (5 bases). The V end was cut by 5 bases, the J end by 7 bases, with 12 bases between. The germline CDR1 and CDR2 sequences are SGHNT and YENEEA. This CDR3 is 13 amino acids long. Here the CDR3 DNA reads TGTGCCAGCAGCCTACCGGGGTCGAATGAGCAGTTCTTC. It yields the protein CASSLPGSNEQFF.

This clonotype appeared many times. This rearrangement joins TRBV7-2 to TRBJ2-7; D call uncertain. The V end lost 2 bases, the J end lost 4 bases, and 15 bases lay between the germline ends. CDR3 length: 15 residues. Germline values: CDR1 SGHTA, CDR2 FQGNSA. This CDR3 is CASSLQWTSKYEQYF. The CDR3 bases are TGTGCCAGCAGCTTACAATGGACCAGCAAATACGAGCAGTACTTC. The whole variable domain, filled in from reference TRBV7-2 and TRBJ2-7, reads GAGVSQSPSNKVTEKGKDVELRCDPISGHTALYWYRQSLGQGLEFLIYFQGNSAPDKSGLPSDRFSAERTGGSVSTLTIQRTQQEDSAVYLCASSLQWTSKYEQYFGPGTRLTVT.

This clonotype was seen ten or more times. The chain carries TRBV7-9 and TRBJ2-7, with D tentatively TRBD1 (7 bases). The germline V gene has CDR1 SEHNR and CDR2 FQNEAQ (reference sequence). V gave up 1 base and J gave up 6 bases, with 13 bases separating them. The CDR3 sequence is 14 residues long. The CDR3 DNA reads TGTGCCAGCAGCTTAGGGGCAGGGGGAGGCGAGCAGTACTTC. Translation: CASSLGAGGGEQYF.